One sample yielded the 19 T cell receptor beta chains listed below, sequenced in a study of T cells in Graves' hyperthyroidism and ophthalmopathy (dated by TCRdb to 2018 to 2020). Preparation of the library involved multiplex PCR. Sequencing was carried out with an Illumina HiSeq 2000. The TCR beta CDR3 regions were amplified from RNA transcripts. A first-round RT-PCR of the TCR CDR3 used the HTBI primer set with the Qiagen OneStep RT-PCR kit. The raw public reads went through TCRdb reprocessing: fastp at Q25, MiXCR clone calling, in-frame beta chains kept. When rows share a CDR3 protein, they turn into one entry using the most common DNA and genes. The sample profile shows fewer than 350,000 distinct CDR3 sequences; approximately 18% of them were found once. The ten largest clones represent roughly 40% of the sample. Sequenced sample: blood. Receptors were obtained from a man aged 45-65 years with Graves' ophthalmopathy.

The chain combines TRBV7-2 with TRBJ2-2; unclear D gene. CDR3 length equals 12 residues. From germline, CDR1 is SGHTA and CDR2 FQGNSA. Trimming pared 6 bases from V and 4 bases from J, leaving 6 bases between. CDR3 nucleotides: TGTGCCAGCAGGCGGCCCACCGGGGAGCTGTTTTTT. Translating it yields CASRRPTGELFF.

The chain carries TRBV10-2 and TRBJ1-4, with D possibly being TRBD1 (5 bases). Trimming left V 6 bases short and J 6 bases short, with 14 bases between. CDR1 is WSHSY, CDR2 SAAADI, per germline. The CDR3 contains 14 residues. The CDR3 DNA sequence: TGCGCCAGCAGGGCGGGGCCTAGAGATGAAAAACTGTTTTTT. Encoded protein: CASRAGPRDEKLFF.

This chain connects TRBV24-1 to TRBJ1-2, with D hard to call. Germline values: CDR1 KGHDR, CDR2 SFDVKD. The CDR3 length is 12 residues. Trimming removed 5 bases from V and 2 bases from J, with 5 bases in between. CDR3 sequence reads: CATSVGNYGYTF. For the CDR3, the DNA is TGTGCCACCAGTGTGGGAAACTATGGCTACACCTTC.

The genes are TRBV2 and TRBJ2-1; 12 positions match TRBD2. V shed 4 bases, J shed 0 bases, and the junction held 10 bases outside the gene matches. This CDR3 comprises 19 residues. The germline CDR1 and CDR2 sequences are SNHLY and FYNNEI. Here the CDR3 reads CASSGTLAGGRSSYNEQFF. CDR3 coding DNA: TGTGCCAGCAGTGGTACCCTAGCGGGAGGGCGGAGCTCCTACAATGAGCAGTTCTTC.

The J gene is TRBJ1-2, the V gene TRBV3-1; TRBD1 matches at 7 bases. J gave up 7 bases and V 0 bases, and 5 bases lay outside the gene matches. This CDR3 is 14 amino acids long. Germline loops: CDR1 LGHDT, CDR2 YNNKEL (reference sequence). The CDR3 here is CASSQDRGHGGYTF. Here the CDR3 DNA reads TGTGCCAGCAGCCAAGATAGGGGGCACGGTGGCTACACCTTC. The variable domain in full, completed from reference TRBV3-1 and TRBJ1-2, reads DTAVSQTPKYLVTQMGNDKSIKCEQNLGHDTMYWYKQDSKKFLKIMFSYNNKELIINETVPNRFSPKSPDKAHLNLHINSLELGDSAVYFCASSQDRGHGGYTFGSGTRLTVV.

This clonotype has only a few counts. The rearrangement joins TRBV19 to TRBJ2-7; 11 nucleotides line up with TRBD2. The CDR3 is 16 amino acids. Losses at the gene ends were 6 bases for V and 0 bases for J; bases not matched to a gene: 7. Germline CDR1 is LNHDA and CDR2 is SQIVND (reference sequence). DNA for the CDR3: TGTGCCAGTAGGCCCCAAGGGACTAGCGGCTCCTACGAGCAGTACTTC. Its protein is CASRPQGTSGSYEQYF.

This clonotype occurred many times. This chain links TRBV27 with TRBJ2-3, with 7 bases matching TRBD2. V lost 1 base and J lost 0; bases outside the gene matches: 1. CDR1 is MNHEY, CDR2 SMNVEV, per germline (reference sequence). The CDR3 consists of 15 residues. The CDR3 DNA reads TGTGCCAGCAGTTTATTCGGGAGGAGCACAGATACGCAGTATTTT. It yields the protein CASSLFGRSTDTQYF.

This clonotype has ten or more counts. CDR3: CASTFRRDLLQYF. CDR3 DNA: TGTGCCAGCACATTCCGGCGGGACCTCCTTCAGTACTTC. This chain connects TRBV2 to TRBJ2-4, with D tentatively TRBD2 (6 bases). Trimming removed 7 bases at V and 11 bases at J, with 18 bases between. The CDR3 runs 13 residues. Germline loops: CDR1 SNHLY, CDR2 FYNNEI.

At least ten counts were recorded for this clonotype. The V and J genes are TRBV13 and TRBJ2-7; possibly TRBD2 for D (5 bases). V was trimmed by 3 bases and J by 4 bases, leaving 13 bases between them. The CDR3 consists of 14 residues. Per germline, CDR1 PRHDT and CDR2 FYEKMQ (reference sequence). The CDR3 sequence is CASSFPGNGYEQYF. The CDR3 DNA is TGTGCCAGCAGCTTTCCGGGAAATGGTTACGAGCAGTACTTC.

The gene calls are TRBV20-1 and TRBJ2-3; D perhaps matches TRBD2 (7 bases). Trimming took 8 bases from V and 6 from J, leaving 21 bases between them. This CDR3 is built from 14 residues. Germline CDR1 is DFQATT and CDR2 is SNEGSKA (reference sequence). In DNA, the CDR3 is TGCAGTCTCGAGGGGGGGGTGCGCCTGGATACGCAGTATTTT. This encodes CSLEGGVRLDTQYF.

The table lists this clonotype with many counts. CDR3 nucleotides: TGTGCCAGCCGCGGGACAGTTACACATGAGCAGTTCTTC. As protein: CASRGTVTHEQFF. This chain joins TRBV9 and TRBJ2-1; tentative D call: TRBD1 (7 bases). The germline V and J ends were trimmed by 7 bases and 8 bases, with 16 bases remaining between them. The CDR3 is 13 amino acids. Germline CDR1 reads SGDLS; CDR2 reads YYNGEE.

The chain is built from TRBV10-3 and TRBJ2-1; either TRBD1 or TRBD2 may fit D (5 bases each). The V end lost 7 bases, the J end lost 6 bases, and 13 bases lay between the germline ends. CDR3 length: 13 amino acids. Per germline, CDR1 ENHRY and CDR2 SYGVKD. In nucleotides, the CDR3 is TGTGCCATCACTCACGGGACGGGCAATGAGCAGTTCTTC. Translating it yields CAITHGTGNEQFF.

This clonotype was picked up many times. The chain has TRBV30 and TRBJ1-5; D call uncertain. Deletions cut 2 bases from V and 3 bases from J, with 14 bases between. Germline CDR1 reads GTSNPN; CDR2 reads SVGIG (reference sequence). The CDR3 sequence is 15 residues long. CDR3 region: CAWSQATAANQPQHF. The CDR3 region has the DNA TGTGCCTGGAGTCAGGCGACGGCCGCCAATCAGCCCCAGCATTTT.

About this clonotype itself: This may come from a read error, since a much larger clone is one base off. The V and J genes are TRBV18 and TRBJ1-1, with D tentatively TRBD1 (5 bases). From germline, CDR1 is KGHSH and CDR2 LQKENI. The CDR3 spans 15 residues. Trimming took 0 bases from V and 0 from J, leaving 8 bases between them. The DNA of the CDR3 is TGTGCCAGCTCACCACCGTCAGGGCTGAACACTGAAGCTTTCTTT. Amino acids: CASSPPSGLNTEAFF.

The chain is built from TRBV9 and TRBJ2-1; D remains ambiguous. CDR3 length equals 15 residues. The germline CDR1 and CDR2 sequences are SGDLS and YYNGEE. The germline V and J ends were trimmed by 0 bases and 6 bases, with 13 bases remaining between them. The CDR3 is CASSVGAVPSNEQFF. CDR3 in DNA: TGTGCCAGCAGCGTAGGGGCAGTTCCCTCCAATGAGCAGTTCTTC.

This clonotype was seen ten or more times. The J gene is TRBJ1-1, the V gene TRBV11-2, with 8 bases that match TRBD1. The ends lost 0 bases at V and 5 bases at J; junction bases unmatched: 5. Germline CDR1 SGHAT, CDR2 FQNNGV. This CDR3 has 15 amino acids. This chain's CDR3 is CASSLDPGGNTEAFF. The CDR3 coding sequence is TGTGCCAGCAGCTTAGACCCAGGGGGCAATACTGAAGCTTTCTTT.

The sample holds a few counts of this clonotype. V is TRBV27 and J is TRBJ1-1; possibly TRBD1 for D (5 bases). This CDR3 spans 14 amino acids. V was shortened by 3 bases and J by 5 bases, with 13 bases between the two germline ends. CDR1 is MNHEY, CDR2 SMNVEV, per germline (reference sequence). The CDR3 is CASSFRGGETEAFF. DNA for the CDR3: TGTGCCAGCAGTTTTCGGGGCGGGGAGACTGAAGCTTTCTTT.

Comments on this clonotype: An end of the junction differs from the germline gene, which may be a read error. This rearrangement joins TRBV6-1 to TRBJ1-3; D gene unclear. The CDR3 is made up of 12 amino acids. The V gene's germline CDR1 is MNHNS and CDR2 SASEGT. DNA of the CDR3: TGTGCCAGCAGTCCGACCGGCAACACCATATGTTTT. Encoded protein: CASSPTGNTICF.

This clonotype was detected a few times. The V and J genes are TRBV27 and TRBJ2-7; D remains ambiguous. The V gene's germline CDR1 is MNHEY and CDR2 SMNVEV (reference sequence). Trimming cost V 5 bases and J 4 bases, with 12 bases left between them. This CDR3 is 13 amino acids long. The CDR3 loop is CASSRSSGYEQYF. The CDR3 DNA sequence: TGTGCCAGCAGTCGTAGTAGTGGGTACGAGCAGTACTTC.